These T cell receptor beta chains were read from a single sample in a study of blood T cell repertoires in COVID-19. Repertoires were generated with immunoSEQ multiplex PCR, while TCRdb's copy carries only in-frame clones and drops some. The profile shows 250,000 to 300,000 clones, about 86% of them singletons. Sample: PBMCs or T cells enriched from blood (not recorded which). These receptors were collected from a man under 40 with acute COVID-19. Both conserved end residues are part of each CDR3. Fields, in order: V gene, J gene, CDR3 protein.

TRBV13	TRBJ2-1	CASSFQGAQGIF
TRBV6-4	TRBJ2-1	CASSGTSGSYNEQFF
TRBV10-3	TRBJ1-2	CAISEDTNYGYTF
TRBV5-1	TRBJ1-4	CASSLARGQNEKLFF
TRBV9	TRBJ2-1	CASSALDRDNEQFF
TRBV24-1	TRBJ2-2	CATSDLTGESGELFF
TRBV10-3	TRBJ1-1	CAISPGQGMSEAFF
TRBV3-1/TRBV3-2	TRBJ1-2	CASSQVDSINYGYTF
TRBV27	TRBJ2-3	CASSLRQTIDTQYF
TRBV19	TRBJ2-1	CASSIGQNNEQFF
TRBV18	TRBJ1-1	CASSPLDRNTEAFF
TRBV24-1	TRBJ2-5	CATSDYPRETQYF
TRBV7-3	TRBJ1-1	CASSPRGGLTEAFF
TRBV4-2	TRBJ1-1	CASSQEGQGAPEAFF
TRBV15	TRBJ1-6	CATSKDRGVGSPLHF
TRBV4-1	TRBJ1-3	CASSHPKQGSSGNTIYF
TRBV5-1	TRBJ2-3	CTSSLRGIITDTQYF
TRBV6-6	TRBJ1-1	CASSYTGRGDEAFF
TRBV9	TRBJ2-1	CASSIRGTSGQDEQFF
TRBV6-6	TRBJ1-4	CASSYSSRDEKLFF
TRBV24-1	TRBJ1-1	CATSDPRQGGGEAFF
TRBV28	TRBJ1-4	CASRTGPEKLFF